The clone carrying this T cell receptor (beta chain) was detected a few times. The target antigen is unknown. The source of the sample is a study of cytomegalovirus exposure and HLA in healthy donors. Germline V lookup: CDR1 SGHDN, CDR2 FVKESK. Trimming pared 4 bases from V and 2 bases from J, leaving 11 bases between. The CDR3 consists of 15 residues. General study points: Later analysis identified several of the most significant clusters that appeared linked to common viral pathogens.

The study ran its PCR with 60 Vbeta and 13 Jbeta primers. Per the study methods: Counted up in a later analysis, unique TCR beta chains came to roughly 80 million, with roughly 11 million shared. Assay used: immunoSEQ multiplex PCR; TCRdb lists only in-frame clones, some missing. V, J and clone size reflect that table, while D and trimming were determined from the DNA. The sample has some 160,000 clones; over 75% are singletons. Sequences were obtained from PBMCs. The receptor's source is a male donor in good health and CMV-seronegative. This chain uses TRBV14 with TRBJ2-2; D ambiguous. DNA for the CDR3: TGTGCCAGCAGCCCACTTCTCTTAAACACCGGGGAGCTGTTTTTT. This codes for CASSPLLLNTGELFF.